This TCR beta chain stems from a study of cytomegalovirus exposure and HLA in healthy donors. Both 60 Vbeta primers and 13 Jbeta primers went into the PCR. Clones were sequenced by immunoSEQ multiplex PCR, and TCRdb holds only the in-frame ones, with some missing. Of some 130,000 clones listed, around four fifths are singletons. Germline CDR1 reads SEHNR; CDR2 reads FQNEAQ (reference sequence). The V and J ends lost 5 bases and 0 bases respectively, with 11 bases between them. The CDR3 contains 15 residues. Sequencing was performed on PBMCs. V and J are TRBV7-9 and TRBJ1-5; no clear D. The sequence came from a boy under 10 years old in good health and CMV-seronegative. The CDR3 DNA follows: TGTGCCAGCAGCGGTTGGAGTGATAGCAATCAGCCCCAGCATTTT. This codes for CASSGWSDSNQPQHF.